The next 27 T cell receptor beta chains were all read from a single sample in a study of PD-1 blockade in classical Hodgkin lymphoma. Time point meaning: newly diagnosed, previously untreated cHL patient sample. It was by magnetic negative selection that CD4+ T cells were purified from thawed PBMCs. TCRdb keeps only in-frame clones here, not all; method: immunoSEQ multiplex PCR. The sample comprises about 24,000 clones, 91% of which are singletons, and roughly 0.52% rests with the top ten. The sequenced sample consisted of CD4+ T cells from blood. The receptor source for this set is a human donor with classical Hodgkin lymphoma.

The chain has TRBV5-6 and TRBJ2-6; 8 bases are a match to TRBD2. The V segment lost 7 bases and the J segment 1 base; nucleotides outside the gene matches: 16. Germline V lookup: CDR1 SGHDT, CDR2 YYEEEE. The CDR3 length is 19 residues. The CDR3 here is CASGREGDFSFSGANVLTF. The CDR3 DNA reads TGTGCCAGCGGCCGGGAGGGGGACTTTAGTTTTTCTGGGGCCAACGTCCTGACTTTC.

Only one count was recorded for this clone. The rearrangement uses TRBV28 and TRBJ2-7; maybe TRBD2 (6 bases). The germline gives CDR1 MDHEN, CDR2 SYDVKM. The CDR3 loop spans 15 amino acids. V dropped 5 bases and J dropped 0 bases, with 14 bases sitting between them. The CDR3 loop reads CASSPYVGGSYEQYF. The CDR3 region has the DNA TGTGCCAGCAGTCCTTACGTGGGGGGCTCCTACGAGCAGTACTTC.

This CDR3 reads CASSIAWSGAGYTEAFF. The DNA for the CDR3 is TGTGCCAGTAGTATAGCTTGGTCGGGGGCCGGGTACACTGAAGCTTTCTTT. The genes are TRBV19 and TRBJ1-1; tentative D call: TRBD1 (6 bases). The germline gives CDR1 LNHDA, CDR2 SQIVND (reference sequence). This CDR3 has 17 amino acids. V shed 1 base and J shed 3 bases, with 18 bases lying between them.

The rearrangement uses TRBV20-1 and TRBJ2-3, with D uncertain. The CDR3 totals 11 residues. V lost 5 bases and J 6 bases, leaving 9 bases between the germline ends. Germline V gene sequence: CDR1 DFQATT, CDR2 SNEGSKA (reference sequence). CDR3 DNA: TGCAGTGCTGGACCCCGGGATACGCAGTATTTT. It encodes CSAGPRDTQYF.

This chain joins TRBV4-1 and TRBJ1-2; 7 bases align to TRBD1. The CDR3 length is 16 residues. Germline V gene lookup returns CDR1 MGHRA and CDR2 YSYEKL. The ends lost 1 base at V and 3 bases at J; junction bases unmatched: 8. CDR3 sequence (DNA): TGCGCCAGCAGCCAAGTACGTACTACAGGGGACTATGGCTACACCTTC. Its translation: CASSQVRTTGDYGYTF.

The gene calls are TRBV4-1 and TRBJ2-7; 7 bases align to TRBD1. Germline V gives CDR1 MGHRA, CDR2 YSYEKL. The CDR3 covers 15 residues. Germline trimming cut 1 base from V and 2 bases from J; bases unmatched to any gene: 5. The CDR3 sequence: CASSQATGWTYEQYF. As DNA, the CDR3 is TGCGCCAGCAGCCAAGCGACAGGGTGGACCTACGAGCAGTACTTC.

The chain has TRBV4-1 and TRBJ2-5; D could derive from TRBD1 or TRBD2 (6 bases each). Deletions cut 0 bases from V and 5 bases from J, with 16 bases between. Germline V gene data show CDR1 as MGHRA and CDR2 as YSYEKL. The CDR3 has 16 amino acids. This CDR3 reads CASSQDSTGAWETQYF. The CDR3 DNA reads as TGCGCCAGCAGCCAAGATAGTACGGGGGCCTGGGAGACCCAGTACTTC.

V usage is TRBV2 and J usage is TRBJ2-2, with a tentative D call TRBD2 (5 bases). V was pared by 8 bases and J by 1 base, with 11 bases between. The length of the CDR3 is 14 residues. Germline V CDR1 and CDR2: SNHLY, FYNNEI. DNA of the CDR3: TGTGCCAGCCAGGAGGCAGAGAACACCGGGGAGCTGTTTTTT. As protein: CASQEAENTGELFF.

This clone has just a few counts. This chain joins TRBV19 and TRBJ1-5; 7 bases match TRBD1. V dropped 3 bases and J dropped 6; count of bases not matched to a gene: 5. CDR3 length: 14 amino acids. The germline gives CDR1 LNHDA, CDR2 SQIVND (reference sequence). CDR3 in amino acids: CASSIRQGGQPQHF. The DNA of the CDR3 is TGTGCCAGTAGTATCAGACAGGGCGGTCAGCCCCAGCATTTT. The variable domain in full, with the rest retrieved from reference TRBV19 and TRBJ1-5, is DGGITQSPKYLFRKEGQNVTLSCEQNLNHDAMYWYRQDPGQGLRLIYYSQIVNDFQKGDIAEGYSVSREKKESFPLTVTSAQKNPTAFYLCASSIRQGGQPQHFGDGTRLSIL.

The J gene is TRBJ2-3, the V gene TRBV11-2; 15 positions agree with TRBD2. Unmatched junction bases numbered 2, after V lost 4 bases and J lost 0 bases. Per the germline V gene, CDR1 is SGHAT and CDR2 is FQNNGV. The CDR3 runs 17 residues. This CDR3 reads CASSSGLAGGSTDTQYF. The CDR3 bases are TGTGCCAGCAGCTCTGGACTAGCGGGGGGGAGCACAGATACGCAGTATTTT.

V usage is TRBV9 and J usage is TRBJ2-1; maybe TRBD2 (5 bases). CDR3 length: 14 amino acids. Germline CDR1 SGDLS, CDR2 YYNGEE. V was shortened by 3 bases and J by 9 bases, with 16 bases between the two germline ends. The CDR3 here is CASSADGPGLEQFF. CDR3 nucleotides: TGTGCCAGCAGCGCCGACGGGCCCGGACTTGAGCAGTTCTTC.

The sample holds a few counts of this clone. The chain couples TRBV4-1 to TRBJ1-6; D perhaps matches TRBD1 (6 bases). This CDR3 has 16 residues. The germline V gene encodes CDR1 MGHRA and CDR2 YSYEKL. The V and J ends lost 4 bases and 6 bases respectively, with 16 bases between them. CDR3 amino acids: CASSREVQGVNSPLHF. In DNA form, the CDR3 reads TGCGCCAGCAGCCGAGAGGTACAGGGAGTTAATTCACCCCTCCACTTT.

The chain has TRBV4-3 and TRBJ2-3, with D possibly matching TRBD2 (5 bases). Looked up from germline, CDR1 is LGHNA and CDR2 is YSLEER. V was cut by 4 bases and J by 3 bases, with 11 bases left in between. This CDR3 has 14 amino acids. CDR3 amino acids: CASSLGPGTDTQYF. The CDR3 nucleotides are TGCGCCAGCAGCCTCGGCCCGGGGACAGATACGCAGTATTTT.

V is TRBV30 and J is TRBJ1-6, with D hard to call. This CDR3 has 14 amino acids. Germline lookup yields CDR1 GTSNPN and CDR2 SVGIG (reference sequence). V was trimmed by 8 bases and J by 0 bases, leaving 11 bases between them. The CDR3 nucleotides are TGTGCCCTCGGCCGAAGCTCCTATAATTCACCCCTCCACTTT. This translates into CALGRSSYNSPLHF.

DNA of the CDR3: TGTGCCTGGAGTGTCTACAGGGATTCCTACGAGCAGTACTTC. This encodes CAWSVYRDSYEQYF. The chain links TRBV30 to TRBJ2-7; maybe TRBD1 (6 bases). V lost 0 bases and J lost 1, with 10 bases in between. This CDR3 has 14 residues. Germline V lookup: CDR1 GTSNPN, CDR2 SVGIG (reference sequence).

The CDR3 DNA reads TGCAGCGTTGCCTCGCGGGTGCGAGCTTTCTTT. Residues: CSVASRVRAFF. J is TRBJ1-1 and V is TRBV29-1; no clear D gene. Per germline, CDR1 SQVTM and CDR2 ANQGSEA. There are 11 residues in the CDR3. Trimming stripped 4 bases from V and 10 bases from J, with 13 bases between. Variable domain in full (rest from reference TRBV29-1 and TRBJ1-1): SAVISQKPSRDICQRGTSLTIQCQVDSQVTMMFWYRQQPGQSLTLIATANQGSEATYESGFVIDKFPISRPNLTFSTLTVSNMSPEDSSIYLCSVASRVRAFFGQGTRLTVV.

J is TRBJ1-6 and V is TRBV7-2; D is undetermined. Germline V gene sequence: CDR1 SGHTA, CDR2 FQGNSA. The CDR3 is made up of 15 amino acids. V was trimmed by 1 base and J by 0 bases, leaving 4 bases between them. The CDR3 loop is CASSLVGSYNSPLHF. The CDR3 coding sequence is TGTGCCAGCAGCTTAGTCGGCTCCTATAATTCACCCCTCCACTTT.

Only one count was recorded for this clone. The chain joins TRBV2 to TRBJ2-3; D perhaps matches TRBD2 (5 bases). From germline, CDR1 is SNHLY and CDR2 FYNNEI. Trimming took 8 bases from V and 5 from J, leaving 20 bases between them. The CDR3 extends over 15 amino acids. In DNA form, the CDR3 reads TGTGCCAGCGGCCTGAGGGCCGGCTCCGGAGATACGCAGTATTTT. Encoded protein: CASGLRAGSGDTQYF.

The chain is built from TRBV4-3 and TRBJ2-7; D is unresolved. There are 14 residues in the CDR3. V lost 0 bases and J 6 bases, leaving 12 bases between the germline ends. Germline assignment: CDR1 LGHNA and CDR2 YSLEER. The CDR3 protein is CASSQDITLGEQYF. The CDR3 DNA reads TGCGCCAGCAGCCAAGATATTACCTTGGGCGAGCAGTACTTC.

The chain has TRBV6-5 and TRBJ1-1; 9 nucleotides line up with TRBD1. Trimming took 6 bases from V and 1 from J; bases not matched to a gene: 6. This CDR3 contains 15 residues. CDR1 MNHEY and CDR2 SVGAGI come from the germline V gene. CDR3 sequence reads: CASSKTGGPNTEAFF. CDR3 DNA: TGTGCCAGCAGCAAGACAGGGGGGCCGAACACTGAAGCTTTCTTT.

V gene TRBV2 combines with J gene TRBJ2-7, with D tentatively TRBD1 (6 bases). In germline, CDR1 is SNHLY, CDR2 FYNNEI. The V end was cut by 5 bases, the J end by 3 bases, with 14 bases between. The CDR3 runs 14 residues. The CDR3 coding sequence is TGTGCCAGCAGTCGAGAGACAGGAGGCTACGAGCAGTACTTC. Its protein product is CASSRETGGYEQYF.

This chain uses TRBV6-6 with TRBJ2-3, with TRBD2 matching 7 bases. Trimming cost V 0 bases and J 0 bases; bases outside gene matches: 3. The CDR3 is 16 residues long. Per germline, CDR1 MNHNY and CDR2 SVGAGI (reference sequence). The DNA of the CDR3 is TGTGCCAGCAGTTACTCGCGGCGGGGGAGCACAGATACGCAGTATTTT. It translates to CASSYSRRGSTDTQYF.

The gene calls are TRBV7-2 and TRBJ2-7, with 10 bases that match TRBD2. Per germline, CDR1 SGHTA and CDR2 FQGNSA. With V trimmed by 1 base and J by 3 bases, 3 bases remained unmatched. The CDR3 has 15 residues. This CDR3 reads CASSLEWTSGYEQYF. In DNA, the CDR3 is TGTGCCAGCAGCTTAGAATGGACTAGCGGCTACGAGCAGTACTTC.

The chain has TRBV5-1 and TRBJ2-3; maybe TRBD2 (5 bases). The germline gives CDR1 SGHRS, CDR2 YFSETQ. V shed 4 bases and J shed 6 bases, with 21 bases lying between them. This CDR3 spans 16 amino acids. The CDR3 loop is CASSPDGRLGVDTQYF. CDR3 DNA sequence: TGCGCCAGCAGCCCGGACGGCCGGTTGGGAGTGGATACGCAGTATTTT.

CDR3 residues: CSVELRAQETQYF. CDR3 DNA sequence: TGCAGCGTTGAATTAAGAGCGCAAGAGACCCAGTACTTC. The chain employs TRBV29-1 and TRBJ2-5; D is undetermined. V was trimmed by 2 bases and J by 2 bases, leaving 9 bases between them. Germline assignment: CDR1 SQVTM and CDR2 ANQGSEA. The CDR3 extends over 13 amino acids.

The V and J genes are TRBV6-6 and TRBJ1-2; the D is unclear. This CDR3 comprises 13 residues. From germline, CDR1 is MNHNY and CDR2 SVGAGI (reference sequence). V was cut by 0 bases and J by 5 bases, with 7 bases left in between. CDR3 region: CASSYSLPYGYTF. CDR3 nucleotide sequence: TGTGCCAGCAGTTACTCTCTTCCGTATGGCTACACCTTC.

This clone was seen a single time. The chain employs TRBV7-2 and TRBJ2-2, with 12 bases fitting TRBD2. Losses at the gene ends were 3 bases for V and 5 bases for J; bases not matched to a gene: 4. Germline-derived CDR1 and CDR2 are SGHTA and FQGNSA. The CDR3 is 16 residues long. Here the CDR3 reads CASSFRTSGVTGELFF. As DNA, the CDR3 is TGTGCCAGCAGCTTCCGGACTAGCGGGGTAACCGGGGAGCTGTTTTTT.